The present entry profiles one TCR beta chain with its context. TCRdb's copy holds only in-frame clones and misses some; the assay was immunoSEQ multiplex PCR. The sample carries roughly 290,000 clones, approximately 88% recorded once. Per the germline V gene, CDR1 is KGHDR and CDR2 is SFDVKD. The CDR3 has 14 amino acids. V lost 3 bases and J lost 3, with 9 bases in between. In terms of age and location, participants ranged from roughly 18 to 95 years and lived in around 22 US areas. Participant-reported clinical history was the basis for cohort assignment. The data were obtained in a study of blood T cell repertoires in COVID-19. Whole-study context: PBMCs, B-cell-depleted T cells, or T cells were the source of the cDNA or gDNA that made up the material.

The chain couples TRBV24-1 to TRBJ2-3, with D possibly matching TRBD1 (5 bases). The sequenced material came from PBMCs or T cells enriched from blood (not recorded which). The sequence was collected from a woman aged 40-49 years who had recovered from COVID-19. The CDR3: CATSDKGITDTQYF. The CDR3 DNA sequence: TGTGCCACCAGTGATAAGGGGATTACAGATACGCAGTATTTT.